Listed here are 3 T cell receptor beta chains from one sample, sequenced in a study of cytomegalovirus exposure and HLA in healthy donors. The study ran its PCR with 60 Vbeta and 13 Jbeta primers. Repertoires were generated with immunoSEQ multiplex PCR, while TCRdb's copy carries only in-frame clones and drops some. Here the sample spans 65,000 to 85,000 clones, just under 80% being singletons. The specimen was PBMCs. These receptors were collected from a woman in her forties in good health and CMV-seropositive.

The chain uses TRBV20-1 and TRBJ1-3; 7 nucleotides agree with TRBD1. CDR3 length equals 10 residues. Trimming removed 6 bases from V and 13 bases from J; junction bases left unmatched: 6. CDR1 DFQATT and CDR2 SNEGSKA come from the germline V gene (reference sequence). CDR3 sequence (DNA): TGCAGTGCCGTGGGACAGTCAATATATTTT. The encoded protein is CSAVGQSIYF.

This clone was detected only a few times. The rearrangement uses TRBV30 and TRBJ2-7, with D tentatively TRBD2 (6 bases). V was cut by 7 bases and J by 5 bases, with 18 bases left in between. The CDR3 is 13 amino acids. Germline loops: CDR1 GTSNPN, CDR2 SVGIG (reference sequence). The CDR3 protein is CALEGQRVDEQYF. Written as DNA, the CDR3 is TGTGCCTTGGAAGGGCAGCGGGTGGACGAGCAGTACTTC.

The chain links TRBV5-4 to TRBJ1-2; possible D gene TRBD1, 5 bases. CDR1 is SGHNT, CDR2 YYREEE, per germline (reference sequence). V gave up 0 bases and J gave up 2 bases, with 5 bases separating them. This CDR3 is 13 amino acids long. The CDR3 DNA sequence: TGTGCCAGCAGCTTGGCAGGGAACTATGGCTACACCTTC. Protein product: CASSLAGNYGYTF.